The 5 T cell receptor beta chains reported below all come from one sample, sequenced in a study of long-term antiretroviral therapy in people with HIV. An immunoSEQ assay, version v3.0, was performed at survey level. Sequencing used immunoSEQ multiplex PCR; TCRdb keeps in-frame clones, though not all of them. The table shows about 25,000 clones, with more than 80% occurring only once. Sequencing used unsorted PBMCs, obtained 7.6 years after starting antiretroviral therapy. Receptor source: a woman in her thirties or forties with HIV.

V gene TRBV18 combines with J gene TRBJ2-5; 9 positions match TRBD1. CDR1 is KGHSH, CDR2 LQKENI, per germline. V shed 5 bases and J 4 bases; nucleotides not matched to a gene: 8. The CDR3 is made up of 15 amino acids. The CDR3 bases are TGTGCCAGCTCAGCGAATAACAGGGGGCGAGAGACCCAGTACTTC. It translates to CASSANNRGRETQYF.

This clone was found once. J is TRBJ1-5 and V is TRBV13; a possible D gene is TRBD1 (5 bases). The germline V gene encodes CDR1 PRHDT and CDR2 FYEKMQ (reference sequence). V was pared by 5 bases and J by 6 bases, with 23 bases between. This CDR3 contains 17 residues. The CDR3 spells CASSRRLQGALTQPQHF. The CDR3 DNA sequence: TGTGCCAGCAGCCGCCGCCTACAAGGGGCCTTAACTCAGCCCCAGCATTTT.

This clone has only one observation. CDR3 in DNA: TGTGCCAGCAGCTTAGGGACTAGTGGGTATGCAGATACGCAGTATTTT. Protein: CASSLGTSGYADTQYF. V gene TRBV7-2 combines with J gene TRBJ2-3, with 7 bases identical to TRBD2. The CDR3 extends over 16 amino acids. CDR1 and CDR2 from the germline V gene are SGHTA and FQGNSA. Trimming removed 1 base from V and 4 bases from J; junction bases left unmatched: 8.

The V call is TRBV18, the J call TRBJ2-4, with 8 bases lining up with TRBD1. Per germline, CDR1 KGHSH and CDR2 LQKENI. V lost 2 bases to trimming and J lost 8 bases; unmatched junction nucleotides: 11. This CDR3 is built from 16 residues. CDR3 DNA: TGTGCCAGCTCACCAGGCTTGACAGGGGTTGTAGACATTCAGTACTTC. This translates into CASSPGLTGVVDIQYF. The full variable domain, rest sourced from reference TRBV18 and TRBJ2-4, is NAGVMQNPRHLVRRRGQEARLRCSPMKGHSHVYWYRQLPEEGLKFMVYLQKENIIDESGMPKERFSAEFPKEGPSILRIQQVVRGDSAAYFCASSPGLTGVVDIQYFGAGTRLSVL.

The rearrangement uses TRBV6-1 and TRBJ1-4; no definite D call. The length of the CDR3 is 14 residues. V lost 7 bases, J lost 0 bases, and 9 bases lay in between. Germline lookup yields CDR1 MNHNS and CDR2 SASEGT. The CDR3 reads CASIPGTTNEKLFF. In DNA form, the CDR3 reads TGTGCCAGCATACCGGGAACAACTAATGAAAAACTGTTTTTT.